This T cell receptor beta chain was observed in a study of beta chain features in type 1 diabetes. A few counts support this clone. Its cognate antigen is unknown. Between the trimmed V and J ends, which lost 6 bases and 4 bases, there was a span of 15 bases. The CDR3 is made up of 14 amino acids. Germline CDR1 reads MNHEY; CDR2 reads SMNVEV (reference sequence). Isolated RNA was reverse transcribed in full, so expressed TCRB transcripts were sequenced. Sequencing used immunoSEQ multiplex PCR; TCRdb keeps in-frame clones, though not all of them. The data contain around 710,000 clones, over 10% of them singletons. Whole-study findings and limits: Moderate but significant shortening of TCRB CDR3s was recorded in all four CD4+ subsets from Type 1 diabetes patients.

The rearrangement links TRBV27 to TRBJ1-1; weak D call: TRBD1 (6 bases). Input material: naive CD4+ T cells from blood. This TCR was recovered from a man aged 25-40 years with type 1 diabetes. CDR3 bases: TGTGCCAGCAGGCAGACAGGTCTCCTCACTGAAGCTTTCTTT. Amino acids: CASRQTGLLTEAFF.